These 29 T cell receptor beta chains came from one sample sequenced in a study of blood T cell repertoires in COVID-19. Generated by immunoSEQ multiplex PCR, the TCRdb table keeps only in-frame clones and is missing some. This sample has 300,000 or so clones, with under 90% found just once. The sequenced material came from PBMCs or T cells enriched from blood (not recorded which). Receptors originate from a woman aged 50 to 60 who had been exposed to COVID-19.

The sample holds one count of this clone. As DNA, the CDR3 is TGTGCCAGTAGTACGGGGGGATCGCCGGGCGAGCAGTACTTC. It encodes CASSTGGSPGEQYF. V and J are TRBV19 and TRBJ2-7, with 7 bases fitting TRBD2. Germline lookup yields CDR1 LNHDA and CDR2 SQIVND (reference sequence). Trimming took 4 bases from V and 6 from J; bases not matched to a gene: 9. The CDR3 loop spans 14 amino acids.

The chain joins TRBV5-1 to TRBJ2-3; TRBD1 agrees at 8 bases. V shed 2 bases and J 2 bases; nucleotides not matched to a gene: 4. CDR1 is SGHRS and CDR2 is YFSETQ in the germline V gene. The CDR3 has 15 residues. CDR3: CASSFRDRLTDTQYF. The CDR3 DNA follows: TGCGCCAGCAGCTTCCGGGACAGGCTCACAGATACGCAGTATTTT.

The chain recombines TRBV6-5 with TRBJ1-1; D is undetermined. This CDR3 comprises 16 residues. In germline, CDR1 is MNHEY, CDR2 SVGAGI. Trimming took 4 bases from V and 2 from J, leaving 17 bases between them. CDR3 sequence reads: CASSFSLGAFNTEAFF. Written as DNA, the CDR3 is TGTGCCAGCAGTTTCTCCCTGGGAGCCTTTAACACTGAAGCTTTCTTT.

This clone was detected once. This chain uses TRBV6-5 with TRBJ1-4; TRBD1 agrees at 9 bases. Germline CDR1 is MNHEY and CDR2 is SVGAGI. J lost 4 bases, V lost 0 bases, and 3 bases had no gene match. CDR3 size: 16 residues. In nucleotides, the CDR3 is TGTGCCAGCAGTTACTCGCTGGGACAGGGTAATGAAAAACTGTTTTTT. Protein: CASSYSLGQGNEKLFF.

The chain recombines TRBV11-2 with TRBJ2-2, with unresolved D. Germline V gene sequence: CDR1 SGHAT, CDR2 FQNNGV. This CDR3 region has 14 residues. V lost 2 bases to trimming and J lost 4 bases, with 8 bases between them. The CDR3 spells CASSLTRGTGELFF. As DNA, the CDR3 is TGTGCCAGCAGCTTAACACGAGGCACCGGGGAGCTGTTTTTT. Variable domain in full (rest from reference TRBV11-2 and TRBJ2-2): EAGVAQSPRYKIIEKRQSVAFWCNPISGHATLYWYQQILGQGPKLLIQFQNNGVVDDSQLPKDRFSAERLKGVDSTLKIQPAKLEDSAVYLCASSLTRGTGELFFGEGSRLTVL.

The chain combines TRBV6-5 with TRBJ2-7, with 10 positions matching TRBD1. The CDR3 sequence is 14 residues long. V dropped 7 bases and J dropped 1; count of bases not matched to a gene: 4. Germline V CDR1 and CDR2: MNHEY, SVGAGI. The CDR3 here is CASKDRGRSYEQYF. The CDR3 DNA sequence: TGTGCCAGCAAAGACAGGGGGCGTTCCTACGAGCAGTACTTC.

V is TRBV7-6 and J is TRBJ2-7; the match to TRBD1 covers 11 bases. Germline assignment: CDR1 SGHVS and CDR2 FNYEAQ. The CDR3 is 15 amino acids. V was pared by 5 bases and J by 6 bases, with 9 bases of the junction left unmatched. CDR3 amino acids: CASSPGTGGGGEQYF. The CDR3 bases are TGTGCCAGCAGCCCAGGGACAGGGGGGGGAGGCGAGCAGTACTTC.

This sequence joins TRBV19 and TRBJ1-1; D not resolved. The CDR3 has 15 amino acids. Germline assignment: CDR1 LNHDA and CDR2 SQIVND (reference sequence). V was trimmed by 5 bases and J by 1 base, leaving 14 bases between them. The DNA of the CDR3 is TGTGCCAGTAGTGGCCGGACTAATAAGAACACTGAAGCTTTCTTT. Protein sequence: CASSGRTNKNTEAFF.

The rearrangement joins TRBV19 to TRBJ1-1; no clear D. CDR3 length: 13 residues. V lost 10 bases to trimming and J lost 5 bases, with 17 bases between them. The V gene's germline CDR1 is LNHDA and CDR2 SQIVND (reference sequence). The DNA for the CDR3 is TGTGCCATTAGCCACGGGGTAGGAACTGAAGCTTTCTTT. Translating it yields CAISHGVGTEAFF.

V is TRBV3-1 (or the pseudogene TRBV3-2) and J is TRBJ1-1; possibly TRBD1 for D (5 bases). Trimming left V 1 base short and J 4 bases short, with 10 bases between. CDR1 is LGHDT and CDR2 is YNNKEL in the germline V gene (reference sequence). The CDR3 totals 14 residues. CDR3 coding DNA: TGTGCCAGCAGCCAAGGGGGCTGGTCCACTGAAGCTTTCTTT. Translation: CASSQGGWSTEAFF.

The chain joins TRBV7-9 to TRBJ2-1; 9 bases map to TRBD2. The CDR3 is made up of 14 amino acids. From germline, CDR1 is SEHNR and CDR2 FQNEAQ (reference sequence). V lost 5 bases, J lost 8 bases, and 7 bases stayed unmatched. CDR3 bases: TGTGCCAGCAGCCTAGGGACTAGCAGCCATGAGCAGTTCTTC. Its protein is CASSLGTSSHEQFF.

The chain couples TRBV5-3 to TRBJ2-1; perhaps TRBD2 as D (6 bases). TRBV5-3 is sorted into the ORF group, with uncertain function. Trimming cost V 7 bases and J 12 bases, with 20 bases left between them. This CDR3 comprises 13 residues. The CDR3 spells CARGAGSSAGQFF. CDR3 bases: TGTGCCAGAGGAGCGGGTTCTAGCGCTGGGCAGTTCTTC.

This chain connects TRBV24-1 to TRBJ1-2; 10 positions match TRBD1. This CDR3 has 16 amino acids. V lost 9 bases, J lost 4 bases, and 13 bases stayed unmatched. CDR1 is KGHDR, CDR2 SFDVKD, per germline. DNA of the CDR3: TGTGCCACCTCGACTGGGACAGGGGTTCCGGCCTATGGCTACACCTTC. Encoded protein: CATSTGTGVPAYGYTF.

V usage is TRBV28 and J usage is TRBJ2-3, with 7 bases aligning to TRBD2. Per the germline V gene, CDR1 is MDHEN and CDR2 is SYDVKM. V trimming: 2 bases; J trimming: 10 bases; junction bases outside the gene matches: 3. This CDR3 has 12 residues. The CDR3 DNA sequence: TGTGCCAGCAGTTTAAGAGCGGGGCCGCAGTATTTT. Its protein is CASSLRAGPQYF. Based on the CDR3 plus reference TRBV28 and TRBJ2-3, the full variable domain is DVKVTQSSRYLVKRTGEKVFLECVQDMDHENMFWYRQDPGLGLRLIYFSYDVKMKEKGDIPEGYSVSREKKERFSLILESASTNQTSMYLCASSLRAGPQYFGPGTRLTVL.

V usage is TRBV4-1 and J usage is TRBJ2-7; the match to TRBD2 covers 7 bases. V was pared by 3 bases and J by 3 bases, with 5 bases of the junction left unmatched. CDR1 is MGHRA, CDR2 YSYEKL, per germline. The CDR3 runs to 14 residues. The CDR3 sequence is CASSHPASGYEQYF. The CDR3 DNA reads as TGCGCCAGCAGCCACCCTGCTAGCGGCTACGAGCAGTACTTC.

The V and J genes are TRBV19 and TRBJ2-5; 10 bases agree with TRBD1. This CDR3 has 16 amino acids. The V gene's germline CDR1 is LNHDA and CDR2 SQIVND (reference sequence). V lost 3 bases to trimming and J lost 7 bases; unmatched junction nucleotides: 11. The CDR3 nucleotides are TGTGCCAGTAGTATGGGGCGTGGGACAGGGGTCGGGACCCAGTACTTC. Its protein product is CASSMGRGTGVGTQYF.

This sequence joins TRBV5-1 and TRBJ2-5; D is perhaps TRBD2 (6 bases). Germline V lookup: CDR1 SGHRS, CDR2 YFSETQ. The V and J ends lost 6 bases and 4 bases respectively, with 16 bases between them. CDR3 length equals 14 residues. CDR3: CASTLNPGVETQYF. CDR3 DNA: TGCGCCAGCACTTTAAACCCGGGAGTAGAGACCCAGTACTTC.

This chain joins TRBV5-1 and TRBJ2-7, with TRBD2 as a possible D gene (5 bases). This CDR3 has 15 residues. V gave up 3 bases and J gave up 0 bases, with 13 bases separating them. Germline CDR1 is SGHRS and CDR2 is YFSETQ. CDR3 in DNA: TGCGCCAGCAGCTCCCAAGCGGACGGCTCCTACGAGCAGTACTTC. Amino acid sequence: CASSSQADGSYEQYF.

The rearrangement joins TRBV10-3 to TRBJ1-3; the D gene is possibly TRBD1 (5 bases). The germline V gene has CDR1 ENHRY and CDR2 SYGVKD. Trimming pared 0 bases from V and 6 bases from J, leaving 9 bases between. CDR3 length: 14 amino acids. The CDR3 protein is CAISESSRENTIYF. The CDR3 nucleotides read TGTGCCATCAGTGAGTCGAGCAGGGAAAACACCATATATTTT.

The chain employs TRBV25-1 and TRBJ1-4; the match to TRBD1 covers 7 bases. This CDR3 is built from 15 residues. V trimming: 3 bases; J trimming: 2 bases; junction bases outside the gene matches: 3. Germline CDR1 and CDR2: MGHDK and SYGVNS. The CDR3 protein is CASSEVTGTNEKLFF. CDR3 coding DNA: TGTGCCAGCAGTGAGGTGACAGGGACTAATGAAAAACTGTTTTTT.

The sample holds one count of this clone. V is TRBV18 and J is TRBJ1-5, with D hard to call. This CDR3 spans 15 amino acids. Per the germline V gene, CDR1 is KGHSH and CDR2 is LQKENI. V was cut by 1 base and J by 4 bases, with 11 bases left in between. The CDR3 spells CASSPLPPENQPQHF. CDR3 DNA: TGTGCCAGCTCACCACTTCCACCAGAAAATCAGCCCCAGCATTTT.

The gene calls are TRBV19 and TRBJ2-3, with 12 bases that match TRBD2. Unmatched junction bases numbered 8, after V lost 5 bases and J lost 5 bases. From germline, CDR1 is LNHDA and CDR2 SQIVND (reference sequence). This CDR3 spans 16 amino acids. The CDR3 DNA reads TGTGCCAGTAGTCCCCGACTAGCGGGGGCGAGAGATACGCAGTATTTT. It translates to CASSPRLAGARDTQYF.

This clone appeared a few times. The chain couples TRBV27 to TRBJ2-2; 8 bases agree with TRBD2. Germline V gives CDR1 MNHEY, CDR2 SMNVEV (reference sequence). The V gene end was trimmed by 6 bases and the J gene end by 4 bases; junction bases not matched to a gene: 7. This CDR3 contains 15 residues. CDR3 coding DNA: TGTGCCAGCAGCCTTACTAGCGGCCTCACCGGGGAGCTGTTTTTT. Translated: CASSLTSGLTGELFF.

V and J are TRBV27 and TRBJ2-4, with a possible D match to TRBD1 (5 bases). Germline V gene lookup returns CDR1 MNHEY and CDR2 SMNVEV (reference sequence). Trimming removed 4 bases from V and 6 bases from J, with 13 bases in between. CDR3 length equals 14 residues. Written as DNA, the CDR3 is TGTGCCAGCAGTTCAACAGGTGCCGTAAACATTCAGTACTTC. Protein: CASSSTGAVNIQYF.

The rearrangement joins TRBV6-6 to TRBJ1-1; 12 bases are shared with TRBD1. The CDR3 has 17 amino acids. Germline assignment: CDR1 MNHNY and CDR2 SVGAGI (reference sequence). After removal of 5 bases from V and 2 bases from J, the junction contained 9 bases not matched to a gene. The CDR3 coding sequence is TGTGCCAGCAGTCGAACCGGGACAGGGGGCAAAAACACTGAAGCTTTCTTT. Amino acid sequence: CASSRTGTGGKNTEAFF.

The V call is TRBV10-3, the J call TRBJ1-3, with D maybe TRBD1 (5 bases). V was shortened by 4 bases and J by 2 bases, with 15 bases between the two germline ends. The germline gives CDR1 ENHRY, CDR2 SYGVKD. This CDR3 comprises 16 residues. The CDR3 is CAISGQGGQTGNTIYF. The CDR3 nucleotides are TGTGCCATCAGTGGGCAGGGTGGTCAAACTGGAAACACCATATATTTT.

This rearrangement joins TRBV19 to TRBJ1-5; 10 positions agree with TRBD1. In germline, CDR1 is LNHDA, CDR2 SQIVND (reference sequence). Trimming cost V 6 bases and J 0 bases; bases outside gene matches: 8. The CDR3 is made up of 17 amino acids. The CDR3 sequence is CASSRTGGEYSNQPQHF. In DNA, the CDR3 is TGTGCCAGTAGCCGGACAGGGGGAGAGTATAGCAATCAGCCCCAGCATTTT.

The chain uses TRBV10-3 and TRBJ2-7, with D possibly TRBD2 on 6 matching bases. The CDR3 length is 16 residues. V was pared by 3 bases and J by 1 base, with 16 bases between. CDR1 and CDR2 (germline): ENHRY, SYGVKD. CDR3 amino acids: CAISEYRGGGSYEQYF. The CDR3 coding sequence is TGTGCCATCAGTGAATACCGAGGAGGAGGGTCCTACGAGCAGTACTTC.

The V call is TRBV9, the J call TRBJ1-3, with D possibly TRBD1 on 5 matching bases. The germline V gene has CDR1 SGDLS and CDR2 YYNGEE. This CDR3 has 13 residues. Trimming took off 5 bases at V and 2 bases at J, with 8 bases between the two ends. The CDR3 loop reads CASSLGAGNTIYF. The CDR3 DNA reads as TGTGCCAGCAGTCTAGGGGCTGGAAACACCATATATTTT.